A single sample gave rise to the 23 T cell receptor beta chains below, sequenced in a study of siplizumab effects on memory and regulatory T cells. Assay: immunoSEQ multiplex PCR; the TCRdb copy retains only in-frame clones and omits some. This sample has roughly 120,000 clones; around 94% occur once, and the top ten carry roughly 1.8%. The sample comprised non-Treg CD4+ T cells sorted from blood. The origin of the receptors is a human donor in good health.

This sequence joins TRBV9 and TRBJ2-2; no firm D call. The CDR3 is 18 residues long. Looked up from germline, CDR1 is SGDLS and CDR2 is YYNGEE. Trimming took 4 bases from V and 3 from J, leaving 22 bases between them. CDR3 DNA: TGTGCCAGCAGCAAAGGCCTTCTTCATCAGGTTTACACCGGGGAGCTGTTTTTT. This codes for CASSKGLLHQVYTGELFF.

This clone turned up a few times. The chain joins TRBV18 to TRBJ1-1, with D possibly being TRBD1 (6 bases). The CDR3 is 13 amino acids. CDR1 is KGHSH and CDR2 is LQKENI in the germline V gene. Trimming stripped 3 bases from V and 7 bases from J, with 12 bases between. The CDR3, as DNA: TGTGCCAGCTCACCTCGACAGGATGTTGAAGCTTTCTTT. The encoded protein is CASSPRQDVEAFF.

The chain has TRBV7-9 and TRBJ2-4; D might be TRBD2 (5 bases). Germline V lookup: CDR1 SEHNR, CDR2 FQNEAQ (reference sequence). V was shortened by 5 bases and J by 1 base, with 15 bases between the two germline ends. The CDR3 runs 16 residues. CDR3 DNA: TGTGCCAGCAGCCGACTGAGGGATTGGGCCAAAAACATTCAGTACTTC. Translated: CASSRLRDWAKNIQYF.

The V call is TRBV12-5, the J call TRBJ2-1; D not resolved. The CDR3 consists of 16 residues. The ends were cut back, 1 base at V and 2 bases at J, with 12 bases in the middle. From germline, CDR1 is LGHNT and CDR2 FRNRAP. The CDR3 is CASGLDATSPYNEQFF. CDR3 DNA sequence: TGTGCTAGTGGTTTGGACGCGACAAGCCCCTACAATGAGCAGTTCTTC.

V is TRBV5-4 and J is TRBJ2-5; D is perhaps TRBD1 (5 bases). V was shortened by 0 bases and J by 0 bases, with 6 bases between the two germline ends. The CDR3 is made up of 14 amino acids. Looked up from germline, CDR1 is SGHNT and CDR2 is YYREEE (reference sequence). The DNA for the CDR3 is TGTGCCAGCAGCTTGGGGACAAACCAAGAGACCCAGTACTTC. It translates to CASSLGTNQETQYF.

The gene calls are TRBV11-1 and TRBJ1-2; the D is unclear. The germline V gene has CDR1 SGHAT and CDR2 FQDESV (reference sequence). This CDR3 comprises 12 residues. The germline V and J ends were trimmed by 5 bases and 2 bases, with 6 bases remaining between them. In DNA form, the CDR3 reads TGTGCCAGCAGCGAAGCGAACTATGGCTACACCTTC. It specifies CASSEANYGYTF.

This clone has only one observation. This chain joins TRBV21-1 and TRBJ1-2. TRBV21-1 is termed a pseudogene. This CDR3 comprises 16 residues. The CDR3 region is CASSNNPALGIYGYTF. The DNA of the CDR3 is TGTGCCAGCAGCAATAATCCGGCCTTGGGGATATATGGCTACACCTTC.

The V gene is TRBV6-1, the J gene TRBJ1-1; 11 bases map to TRBD1. The CDR3 runs to 15 residues. V lost 5 bases, J lost 4 bases, and 6 bases stayed unmatched. Germline V gene data show CDR1 as MNHNS and CDR2 as SASEGT. The CDR3 sequence: CASSPWTGGVTEAFF. The CDR3 DNA sequence: TGTGCCAGCAGTCCCTGGACAGGGGGCGTCACTGAAGCTTTCTTT.

The chain is built from TRBV6-6 and TRBJ1-3, with D possibly TRBD1 on 6 matching bases. The CDR3 is 16 residues long. V was cut by 2 bases and J by 3 bases, with 14 bases left in between. Looked up from germline, CDR1 is MNHNY and CDR2 is SVGAGI (reference sequence). CDR3 bases: TGTGCCAGCAGTTACCTTCGTGGACAGTATGGAAACACCATATATTTT. This sequence encodes CASSYLRGQYGNTIYF.

This chain uses TRBV4-1 with TRBJ2-5; D perhaps matches TRBD2 (6 bases). The CDR3 extends over 14 amino acids. The V and J ends lost 6 bases and 3 bases respectively, with 14 bases between them. Germline CDR1 reads MGHRA; CDR2 reads YSYEKL. This chain's CDR3 is CASRLGTVEETQYF. Here the CDR3 DNA reads TGCGCCAGCAGGTTAGGGACTGTCGAAGAGACCCAGTACTTC.

The rearrangement joins TRBV7-9 to TRBJ2-5, with 7 positions matching TRBD1. The germline CDR1 and CDR2 sequences are SEHNR and FQNEAQ (reference sequence). This CDR3 has 13 amino acids. The ends lost 5 bases at V and 2 bases at J; junction bases unmatched: 2. The CDR3, as DNA: TGTGCCAGCAGCCGGACAGGTCAAGAGACCCAGTACTTC. Translation gives CASSRTGQETQYF.

The rearrangement uses TRBV5-1 and TRBJ2-7, with 7 bases fitting TRBD1. The CDR3 spans 15 residues. V shed 4 bases, J shed 3 bases, and the junction held 10 bases outside the gene matches. Germline loops: CDR1 SGHRS, CDR2 YFSETQ. The CDR3 nucleotides are TGCGCCAGCAGCCTCTTGGGACAGCGACTCTACGAGCAGTACTTC. Encoded protein: CASSLLGQRLYEQYF.

V is TRBV5-1 and J is TRBJ2-1; 11 bases line up with TRBD2. This CDR3 has 16 residues. Germline-derived CDR1 and CDR2 are SGHRS and YFSETQ. V dropped 5 bases and J dropped 2; count of bases not matched to a gene: 6. The CDR3 DNA is TGCGCCAGCAGTCGACTAGCGGGACCGACCTACAATGAGCAGTTCTTC. Its translation is CASSRLAGPTYNEQFF.

CDR3 residues: CAISEVRASAFF. CDR3 DNA: TGTGCCATCAGTGAGGTCAGGGCCTCCGCTTTCTTT. The V and J genes are TRBV10-3 and TRBJ1-1; D might be TRBD1 (5 bases). This CDR3 comprises 12 residues. CDR1 and CDR2 from the germline V gene are ENHRY and SYGVKD. V was shortened by 2 bases and J by 11 bases, with 12 bases between the two germline ends.

The V gene is TRBV19, the J gene TRBJ1-2, with TRBD1 identical over 10 bases. Germline V CDR1 and CDR2: LNHDA, SQIVND (reference sequence). The CDR3 is 16 amino acids. V lost 8 bases, J lost 7 bases, and 16 bases stayed unmatched. CDR3 coding DNA: TGTGCCAGTGGAGTAGTCGGGTCCGACAGGGGGCTTGGCTACACCTTC. The encoded protein is CASGVVGSDRGLGYTF.

The chain couples TRBV18 to TRBJ1-1; D not certain. CDR3 size: 14 residues. CDR1 and CDR2 (germline): KGHSH, LQKENI. Trimming cost V 5 bases and J 1 base, with 11 bases left between them. CDR3 sequence (DNA): TGTGCCAGCTCATATTCGCAAACGAACACTGAAGCTTTCTTT. This sequence encodes CASSYSQTNTEAFF. The variable domain in full, with the rest retrieved from reference TRBV18 and TRBJ1-1, is NAGVMQNPRHLVRRRGQEARLRCSPMKGHSHVYWYRQLPEEGLKFMVYLQKENIIDESGMPKERFSAEFPKEGPSILRIQQVVRGDSAAYFCASSYSQTNTEAFFGQGTRLTVV.

This chain joins TRBV5-8 and TRBJ2-7, with unresolved D. CDR1 is SGHTS and CDR2 is YDEGEE in the germline V gene. This CDR3 has 17 residues. V lost 4 bases and J 5 bases, leaving 25 bases between the germline ends. In nucleotides, the CDR3 is TGTGCCAGCAGCCACCCTGAAAACGGACGGAGTCCCCACGAGCAGTACTTC. It yields the protein CASSHPENGRSPHEQYF.

The chain combines TRBV2 with TRBJ1-2; D may be TRBD1 (6 bases). Trimming pared 7 bases from V and 8 bases from J, leaving 20 bases between. This CDR3 region has 14 residues. CDR1 and CDR2 from the germline V gene are SNHLY and FYNNEI. Here the CDR3 reads CASMGRGGGGGYTF. For the CDR3, the DNA is TGTGCCAGCATGGGCCGGGGAGGGGGTGGCGGCTACACCTTC.

In regard to this clone: The sample carries other DNA sequences with the same CDR3. The J gene is TRBJ2-5, the V gene TRBV5-1; D is possibly TRBD1 or TRBD2 (5 bases each). This CDR3 spans 13 amino acids. The germline CDR1 and CDR2 sequences are SGHRS and YFSETQ. V was pared by 4 bases and J by 2 bases, with 9 bases between. CDR3 protein: CASSGGLQETQYF. The DNA of the CDR3 is TGCGCCAGCAGCGGGGGATTGCAAGAGACCCAGTACTTC.

The rearrangement uses TRBV4-2 and TRBJ1-5, with 9 bases aligning to TRBD1. The CDR3 totals 14 residues. Unmatched junction bases numbered 5, after V lost 3 bases and J lost 8 bases. The germline gives CDR1 LGHNA, CDR2 YNFKEQ. In nucleotides, the CDR3 is TGTGCCAGCAGCCACGGACAGGGGTACGAGCCCCAGCATTTT. This encodes CASSHGQGYEPQHF.

The V gene is TRBV12-1, the J gene TRBJ2-1; the table assigns TRBD2, which was not confirmed against the DNA. TRBV12-1 corresponds to a pseudogene. The CDR3 contains 15 residues. CDR3 sequence (DNA): TGTGCCAGCAGCGACGGGACTCCAACATACAATGAGCAGTTCTTC. Amino acids: CASSDGTPTYNEQFF.

V gene TRBV7-8 combines with J gene TRBJ2-7; TRBD2 is a possible D gene (5 bases). CDR3 size: 13 residues. Trimming pared 5 bases from V and 5 bases from J, leaving 13 bases between. Germline values: CDR1 SGHVS, CDR2 FQNEAQ. The CDR3 sequence is CASSKGGLDEQYF. In DNA, the CDR3 is TGTGCCAGCAGCAAGGGCGGGTTGGACGAGCAGTACTTC.

The chain is built from TRBV6-6 and TRBJ1-1; 8 nucleotides agree with TRBD1. This CDR3 is built from 15 residues. CDR1 is MNHNY and CDR2 is SVGAGI in the germline V gene (reference sequence). Trimming at V came to 6 bases and at J to 6 bases, leaving 12 bases not matched to a gene. The CDR3 DNA sequence: TGTGCCAGCAGACTTTTCCAGGGGGCCCAGTCTGAAGCTTTCTTT. Translated, it gives CASRLFQGAQSEAFF.